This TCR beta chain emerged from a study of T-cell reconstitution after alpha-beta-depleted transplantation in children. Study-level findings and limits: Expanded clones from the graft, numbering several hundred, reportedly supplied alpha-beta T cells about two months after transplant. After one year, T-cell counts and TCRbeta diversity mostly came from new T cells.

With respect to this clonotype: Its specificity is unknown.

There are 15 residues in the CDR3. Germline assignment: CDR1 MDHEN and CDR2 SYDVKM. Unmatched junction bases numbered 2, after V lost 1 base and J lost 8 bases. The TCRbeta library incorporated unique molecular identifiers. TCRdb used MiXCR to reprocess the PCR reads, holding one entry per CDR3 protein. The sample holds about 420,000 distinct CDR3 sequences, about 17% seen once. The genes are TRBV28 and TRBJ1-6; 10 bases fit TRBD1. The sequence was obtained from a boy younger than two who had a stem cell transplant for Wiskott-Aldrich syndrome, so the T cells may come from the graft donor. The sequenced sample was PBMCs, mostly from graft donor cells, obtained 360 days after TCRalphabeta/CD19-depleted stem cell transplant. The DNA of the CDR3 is TGTGCCAGCAGTTTATCCGACAGGGGGCATTCACCCCTCCACTTT. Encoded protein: CASSLSDRGHSPLHF.